The clone carrying this T cell receptor beta chain was observed a handful of times. The data originate from a study of T-cell memory formation after mild COVID-19. Germline V CDR1 and CDR2: DFQATT, SNEGSKA (reference sequence). V shed 7 bases, J shed 8 bases, and the junction held 5 bases outside the gene matches. This CDR3 has 11 amino acids. TCRdb used MiXCR to reprocess the 5' RACE reads, holding one entry per CDR3 protein. The data show 57,000 or so distinct CDR3 sequences, 9% to 9.5% seen once. The receptor's source is a young man who had mild COVID-19 (a few samples of this study predate the infection). Cell type and time point are not known. The gene calls are TRBV20-1 and TRBJ1-2; 9 bases map to TRBD1. Sequencing was carried out using PBMCs or a T cell subset sorted from them (not recorded which). The CDR3: CSVAGTGGYTF. The CDR3 DNA reads as TGCAGTGTTGCCGGGACAGGGGGCTACACCTTC.